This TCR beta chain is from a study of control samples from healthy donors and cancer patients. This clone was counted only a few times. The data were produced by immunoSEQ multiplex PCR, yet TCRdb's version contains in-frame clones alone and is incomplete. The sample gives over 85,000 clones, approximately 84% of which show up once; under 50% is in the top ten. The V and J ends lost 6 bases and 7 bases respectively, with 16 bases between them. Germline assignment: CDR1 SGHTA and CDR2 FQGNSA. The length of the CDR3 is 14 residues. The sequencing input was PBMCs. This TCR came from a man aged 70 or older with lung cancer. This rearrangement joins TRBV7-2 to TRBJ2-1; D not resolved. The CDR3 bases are TGTGCCAGCAGGCAAACTTCGGGTCGGAATGAGCAGTTCTTC. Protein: CASRQTSGRNEQFF.